Below are 6 T cell receptor beta chains sequenced from a single sample in a study of read filtering for tumor transcriptome and immune sequencing. Molecular barcoded adaptors covering alpha/delta and beta/gamma chains were used on approximately 400 ng RNA. From the reads, TCRdb called clonotypes with MiXCR, one entry per CDR3 protein. The data hold about 46,000 distinct CDR3 sequences, with less than 20% observed a single time. What was sequenced was a population of CD138-negative cells sorted from bone marrow. These receptors were obtained from a donor at least 40 years old with multiple myeloma.

This clonotype has ten or more counts. The chain employs TRBV29-1 and TRBJ2-4; unclear D gene. V was pared by 4 bases and J by 0 bases, with 13 bases between. The CDR3 is made up of 15 amino acids. Germline V gene lookup returns CDR1 SQVTM and CDR2 ANQGSEA. CDR3 sequence: CSVVLATIAKNIQYF. In DNA form, the CDR3 reads TGCAGCGTTGTCCTTGCAACAATAGCCAAAAACATTCAGTACTTC.

This clonotype appeared a few times. V is TRBV12-3 or TRBV12-4 and J is TRBJ1-5; tentatively, D is TRBD1 (6 bases). This CDR3 comprises 12 residues. Trimming stripped 7 bases from V and 7 bases from J, with 11 bases between. In DNA, the CDR3 is TGTGCCAGCAAGCAGACAGGACAGCCCCAGCATTTT. Its translation is CASKQTGQPQHF.

This clonotype was counted at least ten times. The V call is TRBV6-6, the J call TRBJ1-5; no reliable D call. CDR1 and CDR2 from the germline V gene are MNHNY and SVGAGI (reference sequence). V was trimmed by 2 bases and J by 4 bases, leaving 9 bases between them. The CDR3 is made up of 14 amino acids. The CDR3 DNA reads TGTGCCAGCAGTTACCGTGATTGGAATCAGCCCCAGCATTTT. Its protein is CASSYRDWNQPQHF.

Concerning this clonotype itself: This sequence may be a read error, since a much larger clone differs from it by one base. CDR3 DNA sequence: TGTGCAGTGGAGGACAGGGGACCCTACGAGCGGTACTTC. It yields the protein CAVEDRGPYERYF. The chain uses TRBV6-2 or TRBV6-3 and TRBJ2-7; the match to TRBD1 covers 9 bases. The germline V gene encodes CDR1 MNHEY and CDR2 SVGEGT. The CDR3 consists of 13 residues.

With respect to this clonotype: A clone one base away is much larger, so this may be a read error. The V and J genes are TRBV7-2 and TRBJ2-7; tentatively, D is TRBD2 (6 bases). The CDR3 covers 13 residues. The germline CDR1 and CDR2 sequences are SGHTA and FQGNSA. DNA of the CDR3: TGTGCCGGCAGCTTAATGGGGAGGTCCGGGCAGTACTTC. It yields the protein CAGSLMGRSGQYF.

In regard to this clonotype: A far larger clone is one nucleotide away, so this likely arose from a read error. V usage is TRBV6-2 or TRBV6-3 and J usage is TRBJ1-1; D remains unclear. Germline V gene data show CDR1 as MNHEY and CDR2 as SVGEGT. This CDR3 has 12 residues. CDR3 bases: TGTGCCGGCAGTTACGGGCGGGCTGAAGCTTTCTTT. As protein: CAGSYGRAEAFF.